This TCR beta chain is from a study of T cells after yellow fever vaccination. About the study: Any fraction with a low cell number was prepared using SMART-Seq v4 Ultra Low Input.

The CDR3 contains 18 residues. With 8 bases clipped from V and 7 bases from J, the junction kept 18 bases outside the gene matches. CDR1 and CDR2 (germline): MNHNS, SASEGT. The 5'RACE template-switching step produced TCR cDNA and added a universal primer site and UMIs. TCRdb processed the 5' RACE reads anew with MiXCR; each CDR3 protein has one entry. The sample yields 300,000 to 450,000 distinct CDR3 sequences, 6.2% seen once. General study findings and limits: By day 5 rather than day 15, the secondary response had peaked, though it was weaker. The bulk population could contribute abundant contaminating clonotypes to FACS-sorted repertoires.

Details on this clonotype: The antigen is undetermined.

The receptor comes from a man aged 25 to 40 who received the YFV17D yellow fever vaccine. The sample in question was PBMCs, obtained 5 days after the yellow fever booster vaccination. The chain links TRBV6-1 to TRBJ1-5; TRBD1 matches 12 bases. The CDR3 is CASGGTGGFGASLQPQHF. CDR3 nucleotides: TGTGCCAGCGGAGGGACAGGGGGCTTTGGGGCGTCACTGCAGCCCCAGCATTTT.